The clone carrying this T cell receptor (beta chain) was picked up one time. Deletions cut 1 base from V and 4 bases from J, with 2 bases between. This CDR3 has 13 residues. In germline, CDR1 is LNHNV, CDR2 YYDKDF (reference sequence). The data derive from a study of follicular helper T cells after annual influenza vaccination. Repertoires were generated with immunoSEQ multiplex PCR, while TCRdb's copy carries only in-frame clones and drops some. The sample carries 9,000 to 13,000 clones, around 84% recorded once. The time point denotes: 2014-2015 season, pre-vaccination. This receptor was identified in an adult who received the influenza vaccine. The rearrangement joins TRBV15 to TRBJ2-6; D remains ambiguous. This material consisted of CXCR5- memory CD4+ T cells sorted from blood, taken on the day of influenza vaccination. DNA for the CDR3: TGTGCCACCAGCAGAGGAGGGGCCAACGTCCTGACTTTC. It yields the protein CATSRGGANVLTF.